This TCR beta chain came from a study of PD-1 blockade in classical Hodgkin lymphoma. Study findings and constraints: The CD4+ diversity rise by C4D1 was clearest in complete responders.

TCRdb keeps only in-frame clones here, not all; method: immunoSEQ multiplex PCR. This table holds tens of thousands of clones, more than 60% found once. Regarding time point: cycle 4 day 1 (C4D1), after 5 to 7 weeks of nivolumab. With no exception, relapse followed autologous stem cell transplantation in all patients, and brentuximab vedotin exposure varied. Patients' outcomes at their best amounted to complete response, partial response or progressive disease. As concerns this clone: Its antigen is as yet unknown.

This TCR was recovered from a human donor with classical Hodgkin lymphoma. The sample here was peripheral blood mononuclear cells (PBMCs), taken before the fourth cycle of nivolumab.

The CDR3 region has the DNA TGTGCCAGCAGCCCGACTAGTTTCGGTGAGCAGTTCTTC. It specifies CASSPTSFGEQFF. This rearrangement joins TRBV5-6 to TRBJ2-1, with D perhaps matching TRBD2 (6 bases). The CDR3 loop spans 13 amino acids. Germline assignment: CDR1 SGHDT and CDR2 YYEEEE. V lost 4 bases and J 9 bases, leaving 14 bases between the germline ends.